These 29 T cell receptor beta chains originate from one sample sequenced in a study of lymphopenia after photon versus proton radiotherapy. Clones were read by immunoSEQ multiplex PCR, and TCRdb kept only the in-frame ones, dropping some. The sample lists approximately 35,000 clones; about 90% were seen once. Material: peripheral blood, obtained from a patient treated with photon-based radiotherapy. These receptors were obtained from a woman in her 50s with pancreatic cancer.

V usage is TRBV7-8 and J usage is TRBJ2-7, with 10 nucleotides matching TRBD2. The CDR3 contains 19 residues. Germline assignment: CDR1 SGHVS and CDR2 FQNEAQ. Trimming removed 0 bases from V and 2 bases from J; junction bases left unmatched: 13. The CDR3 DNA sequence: TGTGCCAGCAGCTTAGCCCCTAGCGGGAGTCCCTCGTTAACCTACGAGCAGTACTTC. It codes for CASSLAPSGSPSLTYEQYF.

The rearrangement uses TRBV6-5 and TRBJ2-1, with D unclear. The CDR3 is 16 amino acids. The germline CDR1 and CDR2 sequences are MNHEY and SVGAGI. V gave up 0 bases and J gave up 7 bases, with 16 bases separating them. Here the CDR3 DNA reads TGTGCCAGCAGTTACTCGGAAGAGGCGGCCGTGAATGAGCAGTTCTTC. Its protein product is CASSYSEEAAVNEQFF.

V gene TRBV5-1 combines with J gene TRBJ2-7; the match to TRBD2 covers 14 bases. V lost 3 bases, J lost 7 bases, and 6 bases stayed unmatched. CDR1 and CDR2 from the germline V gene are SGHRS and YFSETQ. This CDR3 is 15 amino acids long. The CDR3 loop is CASSSGTSGSREQYF. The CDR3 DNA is TGCGCCAGCAGCTCTGGGACTAGCGGGAGCAGGGAGCAGTACTTC.

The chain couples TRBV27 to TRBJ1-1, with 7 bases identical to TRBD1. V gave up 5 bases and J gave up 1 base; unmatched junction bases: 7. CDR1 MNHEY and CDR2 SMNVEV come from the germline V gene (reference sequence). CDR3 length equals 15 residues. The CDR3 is CASSPWDSSNTEAFF. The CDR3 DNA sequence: TGTGCCAGCAGTCCGTGGGACAGCTCGAACACTGAAGCTTTCTTT.

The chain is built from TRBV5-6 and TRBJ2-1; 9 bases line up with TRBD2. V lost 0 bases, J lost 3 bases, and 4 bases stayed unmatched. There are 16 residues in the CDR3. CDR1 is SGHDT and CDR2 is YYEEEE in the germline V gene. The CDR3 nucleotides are TGTGCCAGCAGCTTGGCGGGACTAGCTAGCTACAATGAGCAGTTCTTC. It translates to CASSLAGLASYNEQFF.

The CDR3 nucleotides are TGTGCCAGCAGCAGGGAGAGGGGAGACACAGATACGCAGTATTTT. Encoded protein: CASSRERGDTDTQYF. V usage is TRBV7-2 and J usage is TRBJ2-3; D tentatively fits TRBD1 or TRBD2 (5 bases each). Per the germline V gene, CDR1 is SGHTA and CDR2 is FQGNSA. Trimming stripped 5 bases from V and 2 bases from J, with 14 bases between. The CDR3 length is 15 residues.

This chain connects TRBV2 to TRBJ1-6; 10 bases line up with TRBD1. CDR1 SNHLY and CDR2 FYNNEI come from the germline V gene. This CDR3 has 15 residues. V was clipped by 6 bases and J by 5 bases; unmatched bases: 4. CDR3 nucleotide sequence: TGTGCCAGCAGGGGGACAGGGGTAGATAATTCACCCCTCCACTTT. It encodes CASRGTGVDNSPLHF.

The CDR3 loop reads CATSRARGQGIDGYTF. CDR3 coding DNA: TGTGCCACCAGCAGGGCCCGAGGACAGGGTATCGATGGCTACACCTTC. V is TRBV15 and J is TRBJ1-2; 8 nucleotides agree with TRBD1. This CDR3 comprises 16 residues. Germline CDR1 is LNHNV and CDR2 is YYDKDF (reference sequence). J gave up 6 bases and V 3 bases, and 12 bases lay outside the gene matches.

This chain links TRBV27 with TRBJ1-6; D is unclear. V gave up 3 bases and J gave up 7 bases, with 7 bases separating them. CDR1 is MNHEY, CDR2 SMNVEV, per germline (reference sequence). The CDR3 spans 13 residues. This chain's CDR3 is CASSFRRNSPLHF. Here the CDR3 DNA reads TGTGCCAGCAGTTTCCGTAGGAATTCACCCCTCCACTTT.

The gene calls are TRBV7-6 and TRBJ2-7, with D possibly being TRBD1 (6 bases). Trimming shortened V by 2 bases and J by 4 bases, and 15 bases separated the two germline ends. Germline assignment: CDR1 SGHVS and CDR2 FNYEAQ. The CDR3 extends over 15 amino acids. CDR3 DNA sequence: TGTGCCAGCAGCTTAACCACCGGGACACCGTACGAGCAGTACTTC. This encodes CASSLTTGTPYEQYF.

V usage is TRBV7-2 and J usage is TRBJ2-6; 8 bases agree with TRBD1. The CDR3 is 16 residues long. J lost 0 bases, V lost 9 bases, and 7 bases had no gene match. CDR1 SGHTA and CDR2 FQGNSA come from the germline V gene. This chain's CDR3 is CASDRGLASGANVLTF. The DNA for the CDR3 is TGTGCCAGTGACAGGGGTTTGGCCTCTGGGGCCAACGTCCTGACTTTC. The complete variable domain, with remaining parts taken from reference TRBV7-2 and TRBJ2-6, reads GAGVSQSPSNKVTEKGKDVELRCDPISGHTALYWYRQSLGQGLEFLIYFQGNSAPDKSGLPSDRFSAERTGGSVSTLTIQRTQQEDSAVYLCASDRGLASGANVLTFGAGSRLTVL.

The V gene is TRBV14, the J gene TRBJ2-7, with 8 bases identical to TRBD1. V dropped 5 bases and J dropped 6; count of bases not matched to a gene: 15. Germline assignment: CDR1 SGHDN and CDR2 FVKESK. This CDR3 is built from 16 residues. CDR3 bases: TGTGCCAGCAGCGATTACGTTGGGGCAGGGGGCGCCGAGCAGTACTTC. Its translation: CASSDYVGAGGAEQYF.

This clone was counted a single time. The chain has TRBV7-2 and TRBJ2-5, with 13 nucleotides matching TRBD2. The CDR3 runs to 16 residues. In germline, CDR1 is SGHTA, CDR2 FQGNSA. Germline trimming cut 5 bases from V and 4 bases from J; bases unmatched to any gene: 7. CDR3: CASSPGLAGARETQYF. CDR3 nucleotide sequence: TGTGCCAGCAGCCCCGGACTAGCGGGAGCGAGAGAGACCCAGTACTTC. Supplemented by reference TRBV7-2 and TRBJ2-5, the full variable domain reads GAGVSQSPSNKVTEKGKDVELRCDPISGHTALYWYRQSLGQGLEFLIYFQGNSAPDKSGLPSDRFSAERTGGSVSTLTIQRTQQEDSAVYLCASSPGLAGARETQYFGPGTRLLVL.

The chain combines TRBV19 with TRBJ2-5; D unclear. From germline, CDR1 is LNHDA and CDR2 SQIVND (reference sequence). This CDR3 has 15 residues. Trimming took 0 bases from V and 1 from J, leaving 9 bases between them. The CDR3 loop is CASSIDRTTQETQYF. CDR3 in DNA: TGTGCCAGTAGTATAGATAGGACCACCCAAGAGACCCAGTACTTC.

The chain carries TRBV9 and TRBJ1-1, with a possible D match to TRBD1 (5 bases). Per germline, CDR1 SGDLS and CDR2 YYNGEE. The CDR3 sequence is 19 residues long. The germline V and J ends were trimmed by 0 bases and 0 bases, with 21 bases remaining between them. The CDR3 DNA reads TGTGCCAGCAGCGTAGGCCCCGGGATGGGGACGAGCATGAACACTGAAGCTTTCTTT. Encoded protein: CASSVGPGMGTSMNTEAFF.

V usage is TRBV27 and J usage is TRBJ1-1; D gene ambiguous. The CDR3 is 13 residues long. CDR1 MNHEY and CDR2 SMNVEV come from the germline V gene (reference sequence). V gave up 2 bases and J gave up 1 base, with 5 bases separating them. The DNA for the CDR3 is TGTGCCAGCAGTTTAGGCCGGAACACTGAAGCTTTCTTT. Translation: CASSLGRNTEAFF.

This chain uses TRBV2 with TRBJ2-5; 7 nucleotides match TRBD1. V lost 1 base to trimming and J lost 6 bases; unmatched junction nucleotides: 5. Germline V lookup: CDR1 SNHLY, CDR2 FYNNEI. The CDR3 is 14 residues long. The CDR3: CASSEGQGRQTQYF. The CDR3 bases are TGTGCCAGCAGTGAAGGACAGGGTAGGCAGACCCAGTACTTC.

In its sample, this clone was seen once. The CDR3 nucleotides are TGTGCCAGCAGCTTGGCTGGACAGGGGTTCTACGAGCAGTACTTC. It specifies CASSLAGQGFYEQYF. The gene calls are TRBV7-8 and TRBJ2-7, with 9 bases aligning to TRBD1. The V gene's germline CDR1 is SGHVS and CDR2 FQNEAQ. With V trimmed by 3 bases and J by 3 bases, 6 bases remained unmatched. CDR3 length equals 15 residues.

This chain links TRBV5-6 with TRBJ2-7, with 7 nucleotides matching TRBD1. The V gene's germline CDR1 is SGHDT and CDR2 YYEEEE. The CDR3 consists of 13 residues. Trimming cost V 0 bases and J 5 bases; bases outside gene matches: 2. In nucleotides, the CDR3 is TGTGCCAGCAGCTTGGGACAGGGTGACGAGCAGTACTTC. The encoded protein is CASSLGQGDEQYF.

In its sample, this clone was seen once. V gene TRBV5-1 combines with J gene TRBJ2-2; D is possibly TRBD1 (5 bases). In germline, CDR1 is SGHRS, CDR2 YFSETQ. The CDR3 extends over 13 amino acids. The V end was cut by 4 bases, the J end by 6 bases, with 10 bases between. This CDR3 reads CASSPDNSGELFF. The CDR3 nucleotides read TGCGCCAGCAGCCCGGACAACTCCGGGGAGCTGTTTTTT.

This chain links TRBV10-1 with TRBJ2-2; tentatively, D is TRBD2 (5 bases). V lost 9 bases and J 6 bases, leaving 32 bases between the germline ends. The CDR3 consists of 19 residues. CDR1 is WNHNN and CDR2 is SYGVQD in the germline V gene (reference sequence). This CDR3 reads CASHRVKCRGAHVPGELFF. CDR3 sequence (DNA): TGCGCCAGTCACCGCGTTAAATGTCGGGGTGCGCACGTTCCCGGGGAGCTGTTTTTT.

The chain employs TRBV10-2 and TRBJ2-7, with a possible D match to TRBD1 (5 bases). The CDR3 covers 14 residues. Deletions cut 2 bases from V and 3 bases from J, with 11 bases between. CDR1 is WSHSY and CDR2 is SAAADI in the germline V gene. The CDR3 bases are TGCGCCAGCAGTGAGGGCAGGGCGGTCTACGAGCAGTACTTC. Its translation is CASSEGRAVYEQYF.

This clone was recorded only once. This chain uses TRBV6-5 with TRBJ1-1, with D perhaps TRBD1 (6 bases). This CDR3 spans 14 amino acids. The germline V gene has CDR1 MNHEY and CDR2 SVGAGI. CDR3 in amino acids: CDLIIGGMNTEAFF. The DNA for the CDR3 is TGTGATCTAATTATAGGGGGGATGAACACTGAAGCTTTCTTT.

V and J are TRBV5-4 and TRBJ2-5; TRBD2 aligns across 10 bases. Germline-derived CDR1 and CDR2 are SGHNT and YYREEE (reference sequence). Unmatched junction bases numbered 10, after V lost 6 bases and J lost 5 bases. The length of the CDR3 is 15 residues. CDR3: CASNPASGSLETQYF. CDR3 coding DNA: TGTGCCAGCAATCCGGCTAGCGGGAGTCTTGAGACCCAGTACTTC.

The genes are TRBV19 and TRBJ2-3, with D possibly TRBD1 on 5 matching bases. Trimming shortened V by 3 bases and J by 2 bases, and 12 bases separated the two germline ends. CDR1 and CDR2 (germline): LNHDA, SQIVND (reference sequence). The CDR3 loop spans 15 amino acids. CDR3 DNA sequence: TGTGCCAGTAGTATGATGTCAGGGATCACAGATACGCAGTATTTT. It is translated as CASSMMSGITDTQYF.

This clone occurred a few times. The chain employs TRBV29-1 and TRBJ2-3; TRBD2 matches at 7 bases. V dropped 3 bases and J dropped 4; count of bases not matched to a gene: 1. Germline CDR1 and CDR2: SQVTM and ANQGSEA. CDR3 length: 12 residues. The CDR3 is CSVDREADTQYF. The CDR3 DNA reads TGCAGCGTTGACCGGGAGGCAGATACGCAGTATTTT.

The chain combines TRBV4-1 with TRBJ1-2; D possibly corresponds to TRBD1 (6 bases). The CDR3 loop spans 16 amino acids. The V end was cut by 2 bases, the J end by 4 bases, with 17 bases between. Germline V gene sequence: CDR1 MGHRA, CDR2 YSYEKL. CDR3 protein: CASSQQLHRDGYGYTF. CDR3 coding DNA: TGCGCCAGCAGCCAACAGCTTCACAGGGATGGCTATGGCTACACCTTC.

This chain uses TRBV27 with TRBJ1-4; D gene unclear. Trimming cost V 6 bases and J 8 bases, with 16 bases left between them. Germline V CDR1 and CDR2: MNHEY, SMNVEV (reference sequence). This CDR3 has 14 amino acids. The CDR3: CASRLSGAAEKLFF. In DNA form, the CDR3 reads TGTGCCAGCAGATTGTCGGGTGCGGCGGAAAAACTGTTTTTT.

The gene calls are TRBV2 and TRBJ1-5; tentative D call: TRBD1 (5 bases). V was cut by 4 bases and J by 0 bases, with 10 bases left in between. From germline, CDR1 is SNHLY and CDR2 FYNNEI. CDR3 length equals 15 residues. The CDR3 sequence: CASSVDRFSNQPQHF. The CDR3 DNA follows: TGTGCCAGCAGTGTTGACAGATTTAGCAATCAGCCCCAGCATTTT.